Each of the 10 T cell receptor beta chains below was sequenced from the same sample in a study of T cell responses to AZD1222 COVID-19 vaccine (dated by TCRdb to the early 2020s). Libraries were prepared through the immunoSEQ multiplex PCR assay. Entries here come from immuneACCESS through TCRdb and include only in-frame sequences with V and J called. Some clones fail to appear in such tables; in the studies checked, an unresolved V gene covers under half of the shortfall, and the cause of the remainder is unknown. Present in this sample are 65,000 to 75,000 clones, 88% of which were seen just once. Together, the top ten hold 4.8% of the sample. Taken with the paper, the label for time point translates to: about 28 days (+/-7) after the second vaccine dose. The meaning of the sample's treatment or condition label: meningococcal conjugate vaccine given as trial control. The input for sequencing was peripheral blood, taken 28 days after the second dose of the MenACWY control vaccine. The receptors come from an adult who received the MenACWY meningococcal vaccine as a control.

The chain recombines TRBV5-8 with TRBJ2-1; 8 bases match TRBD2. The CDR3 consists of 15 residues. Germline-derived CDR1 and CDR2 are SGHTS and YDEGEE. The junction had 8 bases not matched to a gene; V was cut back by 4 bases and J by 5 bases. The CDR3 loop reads CASSRPGLVHNEQFF. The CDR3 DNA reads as TGTGCCAGCAGCCGACCGGGACTAGTCCACAATGAGCAGTTCTTC. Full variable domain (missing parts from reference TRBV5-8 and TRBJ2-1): EAGVTQSPTHLIKTRGQQATLRCSPISGHTSVYWYQQALGLGLQFLLWYDEGEERNRGNFPPRFSGRQFPNYSSELNVNALELEDSALYLCASSRPGLVHNEQFFGPGTRLTVL.

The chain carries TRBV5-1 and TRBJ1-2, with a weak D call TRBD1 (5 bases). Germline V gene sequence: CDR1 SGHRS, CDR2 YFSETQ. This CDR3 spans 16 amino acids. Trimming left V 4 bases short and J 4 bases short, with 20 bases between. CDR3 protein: CASSPTRGREGYGYTF. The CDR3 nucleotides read TGCGCCAGCAGCCCCACCCGGGGCAGGGAGGGCTATGGCTACACCTTC.

CDR3 amino acids: CASSIRTSGRPPAHEQYF. The CDR3 region has the DNA TGTGCCAGTAGTATAAGGACTAGCGGGAGGCCACCTGCGCACGAGCAGTACTTC. The gene calls are TRBV19 and TRBJ2-7; TRBD2 agrees at 14 bases. V shed 2 bases and J 5 bases; nucleotides not matched to a gene: 11. There are 18 residues in the CDR3. Looked up from germline, CDR1 is LNHDA and CDR2 is SQIVND (reference sequence). The whole variable domain, filled in from reference TRBV19 and TRBJ2-7, reads DGGITQSPKYLFRKEGQNVTLSCEQNLNHDAMYWYRQDPGQGLRLIYYSQIVNDFQKGDIAEGYSVSREKKESFPLTVTSAQKNPTAFYLCASSIRTSGRPPAHEQYFGPGTRLTVT.

CDR3 DNA: TGTGCCAGCAGCGTAGGGGCGGGCACCCACGAGCAGTACTTC. Residues: CASSVGAGTHEQYF. The rearrangement uses TRBV9 and TRBJ2-7; D might be TRBD2 (5 bases). V dropped 0 bases and J dropped 5 bases, with 12 bases sitting between them. The V gene's germline CDR1 is SGDLS and CDR2 YYNGEE. The CDR3 consists of 14 residues.

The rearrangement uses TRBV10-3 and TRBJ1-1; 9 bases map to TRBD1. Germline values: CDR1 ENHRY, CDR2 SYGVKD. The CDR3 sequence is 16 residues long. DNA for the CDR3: TGTGTCTCCGTTCAGGGGACAGGGCCCATGAACACTGAAGCTTTCTTT. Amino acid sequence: CVSVQGTGPMNTEAFF.

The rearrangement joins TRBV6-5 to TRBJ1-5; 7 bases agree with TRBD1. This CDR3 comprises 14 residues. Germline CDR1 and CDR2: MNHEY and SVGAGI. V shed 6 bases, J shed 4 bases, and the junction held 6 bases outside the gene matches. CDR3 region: CASSPDRANQPQHF. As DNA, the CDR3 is TGTGCCAGCAGCCCAGACAGGGCTAATCAGCCCCAGCATTTT.

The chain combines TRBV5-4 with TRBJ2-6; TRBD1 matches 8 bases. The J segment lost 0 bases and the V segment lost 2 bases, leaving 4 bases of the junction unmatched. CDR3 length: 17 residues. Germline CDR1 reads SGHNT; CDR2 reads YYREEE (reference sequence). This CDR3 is CASSFRGLSSGANVLTF. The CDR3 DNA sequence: TGTGCCAGCAGCTTCAGGGGGCTTAGCTCTGGGGCCAACGTCCTGACTTTC.

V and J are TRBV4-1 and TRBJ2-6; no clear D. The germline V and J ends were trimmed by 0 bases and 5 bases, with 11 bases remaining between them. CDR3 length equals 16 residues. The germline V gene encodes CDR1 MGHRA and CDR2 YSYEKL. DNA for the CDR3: TGCGCCAGCAGCCAAGAGGGTGGGTTTAGGGCCAACGTCCTGACTTTC. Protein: CASSQEGGFRANVLTF.

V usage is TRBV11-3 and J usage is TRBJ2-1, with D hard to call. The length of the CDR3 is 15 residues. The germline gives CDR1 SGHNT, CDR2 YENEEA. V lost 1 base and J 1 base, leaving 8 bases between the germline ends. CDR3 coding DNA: TGTGCCAGCAGCTTAGGGGGTAGGTCCTACAATGAGCAGTTCTTC. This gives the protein CASSLGGRSYNEQFF. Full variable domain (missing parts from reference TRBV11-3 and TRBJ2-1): EAGVVQSPRYKIIEKKQPVAFWCNPISGHNTLYWYLQNLGQGPELLIRYENEEAVDDSQLPKDRFSAERLKGVDSTLKIQPAELGDSAVYLCASSLGGRSYNEQFFGPGTRLTVL.

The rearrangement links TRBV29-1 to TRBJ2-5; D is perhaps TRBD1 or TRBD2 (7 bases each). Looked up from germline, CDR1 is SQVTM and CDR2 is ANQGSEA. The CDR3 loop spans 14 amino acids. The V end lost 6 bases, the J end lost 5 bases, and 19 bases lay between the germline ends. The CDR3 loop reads CSVSKVRGGETQYF. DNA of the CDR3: TGCAGCGTCTCAAAGGTCAGGGGGGGCGAGACCCAGTACTTC.